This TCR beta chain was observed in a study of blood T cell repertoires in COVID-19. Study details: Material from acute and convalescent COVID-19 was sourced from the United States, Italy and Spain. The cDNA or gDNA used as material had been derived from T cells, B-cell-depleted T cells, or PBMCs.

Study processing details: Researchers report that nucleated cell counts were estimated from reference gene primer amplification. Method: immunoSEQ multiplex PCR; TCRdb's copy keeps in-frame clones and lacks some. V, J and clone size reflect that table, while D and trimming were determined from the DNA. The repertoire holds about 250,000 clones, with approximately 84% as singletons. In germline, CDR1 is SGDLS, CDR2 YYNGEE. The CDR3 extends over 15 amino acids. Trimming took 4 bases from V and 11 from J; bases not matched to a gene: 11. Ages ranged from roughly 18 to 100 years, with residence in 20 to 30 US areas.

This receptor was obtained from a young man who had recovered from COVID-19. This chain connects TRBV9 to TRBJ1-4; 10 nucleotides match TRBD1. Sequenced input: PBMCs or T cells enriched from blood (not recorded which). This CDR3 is CASSPSGTGDHKLFF. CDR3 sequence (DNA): TGTGCCAGCAGCCCTTCCGGGACAGGGGACCACAAACTGTTTTTT.